This T cell receptor beta chain emerged from a study of response to subunit inactivated influenza vaccine (dated by TCRdb to the late 2010s). Broadly, across the study: Deep quantitative T cell receptor repertoire profiling was used in the study to track responses to a trivalent subunit inactivated influenza vaccine.

Study-wide conclusions, independent of this receptor: It was suggested by the authors that each seasonal influenza vaccination may recruit only a limited number of new T cells.

From the cysteine through the phenylalanine, the CDR3 covers 13 amino acids. The only DNA kept is the CDR3, 39 bases in frame from the first base. According to the germline V gene, CDR1 reads MRHNA and CDR2 reads SNTAGT. Trimming removed 4 bases from V and 6 bases from J, leaving 13 bases between the germline ends. On this clonotype: This receptor's antigen is unknown. Per-base quality was not reported, and no clone a single base away is much larger than it.

Library construction relied on RT-PCR. This sample was sequenced with an Illumina HiSeq 2500. Through fastp at Q25 and MiXCR, TCRdb rebuilt clones from the public reads, retaining in-frame beta chains. Every entry covers one CDR3 protein and lists the most common genes and DNA from its rows. The table for this sample lists roughly 540,000 distinct CDR3 sequences; around 21% of them were counted only once. The leading ten clones occupy around 2.8% of the sample. This sample also belongs to another study, concerning T cells expressing NK-cell markers. As noted in the second study: TCR beta cDNA libraries were prepared using 5'RACE template switching, which introduced a universal primer site and unique molecular identifiers. Three sorted T-cell subsets (CD3+CD56+NKG2C+, CD3+CD56+NKG2C- and CD3+CD56-NKG2C+) from about 8 donors had their TCR beta-chain repertoires profiled. Among the eight sequenced donors, seven were HCMV-seropositive and one was HCMV-seronegative. To restrict sorting to alphabetaTCR-expressing T cells, an anti-gammadeltaTCR antibody was added in several experiments. In 5 to 7 donors, the dominant CD3+CD56+NKG2C+ clonotypes were found to rank among the top 10 CD8+ clonotypes and to make up roughly 1.0-8% of CD8+ T cells. Those dominant clonotypes were again the most abundant among CD3+CD56-NKG2C+ cells in a handful of donors, at roughly 25-65%. Whether the expanded NKG2C-expressing T cell clones were specific for HCMV antigens was left unclear. Randomly selected healthy volunteers, three men and five women, were used as the eight sequenced donors. To determine HCMV serostatus, a commercial ELISA kit was used to detect HCMV-specific IgG in serum. Ficoll density gradient centrifugation was used to isolate peripheral blood mononuclear cells from blood. CD4+ and CD8+ T cells were isolated from PBMC by magnetic immunoseparation with Miltenyi isolation kits. Synthesis of cDNA was primed from the TCR beta constant segment and was followed by two consecutive PCR amplification steps. Sequencing of the libraries produced 2 x 150 bp reads on Illumina HiSeq 2000/2500, MiSeq or NextSeq. MIGEC was used to demultiplex reads and group the reads by UMI, and MiTCR was used to assemble and quantify clonotypes. Only TCR cDNA sequences supported by at least two reads were kept to exclude erroneous sequences. Downstream repertoire analysis used the tcR package, and clonotypes were matched across fractions by CDR3 nucleotide sequence plus V segment. Antigen specificity was annotated against VDJdb with VDJmatch, allowing one amino acid substitution in CDR3.

This sequence uses TRBV6-4 and TRBJ2-7, with the D gene tentatively TRBD1 or TRBD2, based on 6 matching bases in each. Sequenced material: CD4+ T cells sorted from PBMCs, taken about 12 days after vaccination. The receptor was derived from a man between 50 and 59 years old who received an inactivated influenza vaccine. Donor details come from another sample of the same person, matched by shared clones. The DNA sequence reads TGTGCCAGCAGTGGGGAAGGGGGAGGCGAGCAGTACTTC. Translation gives CASSGEGGGEQYF.